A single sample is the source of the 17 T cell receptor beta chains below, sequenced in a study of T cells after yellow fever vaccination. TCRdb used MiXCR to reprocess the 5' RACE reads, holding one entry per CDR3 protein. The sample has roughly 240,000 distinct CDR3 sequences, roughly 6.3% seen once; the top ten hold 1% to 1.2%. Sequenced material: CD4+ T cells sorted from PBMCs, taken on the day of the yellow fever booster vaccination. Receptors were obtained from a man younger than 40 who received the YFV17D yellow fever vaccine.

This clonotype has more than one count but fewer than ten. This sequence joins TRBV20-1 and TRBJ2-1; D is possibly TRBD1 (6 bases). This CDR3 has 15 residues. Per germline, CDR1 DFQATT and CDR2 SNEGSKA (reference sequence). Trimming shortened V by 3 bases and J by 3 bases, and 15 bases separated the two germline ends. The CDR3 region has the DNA TGCAGTGCTAGGGGCAGGGGACAATACTACAATGAGCAGTTCTTC. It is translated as CSARGRGQYYNEQFF.

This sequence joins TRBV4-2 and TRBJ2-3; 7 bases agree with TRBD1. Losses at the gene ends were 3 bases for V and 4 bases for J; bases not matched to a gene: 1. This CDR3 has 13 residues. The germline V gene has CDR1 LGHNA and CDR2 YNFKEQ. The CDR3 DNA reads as TGTGCCAGCAGCCAGACAGGGTCAGATACGCAGTATTTT. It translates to CASSQTGSDTQYF.

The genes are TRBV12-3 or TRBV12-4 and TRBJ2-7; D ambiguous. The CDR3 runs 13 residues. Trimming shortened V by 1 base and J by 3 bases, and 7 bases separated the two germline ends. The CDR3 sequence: CASSLVQLYEQYF. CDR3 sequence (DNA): TGTGCCAGCAGTTTAGTACAGCTCTACGAGCAGTACTTC.

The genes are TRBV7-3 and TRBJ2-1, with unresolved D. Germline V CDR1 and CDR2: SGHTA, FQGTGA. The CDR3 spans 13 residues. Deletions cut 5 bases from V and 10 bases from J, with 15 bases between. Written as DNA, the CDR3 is TGTGCCAGCAGCGCCACCAGTCCACCGGAGCAGTTCTTC. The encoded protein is CASSATSPPEQFF. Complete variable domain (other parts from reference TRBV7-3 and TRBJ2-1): GAGVSQTPSNKVTEKGKYVELRCDPISGHTALYWYRQSLGQGPEFLIYFQGTGAADDSGLPNDRFFAVRPEGSVSTLKIQRTERGDSAVYLCASSATSPPEQFFGPGTRLTVL.

For the CDR3, the DNA is TGTGCCAGCAGCTTGCATGGACAAGGAGGACAGCCCCAGCATTTT. Translation gives CASSLHGQGGQPQHF. The V gene is TRBV5-6, the J gene TRBJ1-5, with D tentatively TRBD1 (5 bases). CDR1 is SGHDT and CDR2 is YYEEEE in the germline V gene. V lost 1 base to trimming and J lost 7 bases, with 15 bases between them. The CDR3 consists of 15 residues. Full variable domain (rest looked up from reference TRBV5-6 and TRBJ1-5): DAGVTQSPTHLIKTRGQQVTLRCSPKSGHDTVSWYQQALGQGPQFIFQYYEEEERQRGNFPDRFSGHQFPNYSSELNVNALLLGDSALYLCASSLHGQGGQPQHFGDGTRLSIL.

The CDR3 sequence: CASSPGWFEQYF. In DNA form, the CDR3 reads TGTGCCAGCAGCCCGGGGTGGTTTGAGCAGTACTTC. The chain is built from TRBV7-2 and TRBJ2-7, with D possibly TRBD2 on 5 matching bases. V gave up 5 bases and J gave up 7 bases, with 12 bases separating them. The CDR3 contains 12 residues. Germline V gives CDR1 SGHTA, CDR2 FQGNSA.

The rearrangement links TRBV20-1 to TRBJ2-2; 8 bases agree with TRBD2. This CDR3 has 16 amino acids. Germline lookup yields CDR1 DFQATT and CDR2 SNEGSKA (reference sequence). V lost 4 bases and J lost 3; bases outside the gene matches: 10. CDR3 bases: TGCAGTGCTAAGCCCGGAGCGGGAGTCGACACCGGGGAGCTGTTTTTT. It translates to CSAKPGAGVDTGELFF.

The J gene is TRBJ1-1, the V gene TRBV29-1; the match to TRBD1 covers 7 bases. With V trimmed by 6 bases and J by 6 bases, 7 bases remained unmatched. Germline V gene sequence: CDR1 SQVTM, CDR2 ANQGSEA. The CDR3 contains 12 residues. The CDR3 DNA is TGCAGCGTACACAGGGGTTGGGCTGAAGCTTTCTTT. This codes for CSVHRGWAEAFF.

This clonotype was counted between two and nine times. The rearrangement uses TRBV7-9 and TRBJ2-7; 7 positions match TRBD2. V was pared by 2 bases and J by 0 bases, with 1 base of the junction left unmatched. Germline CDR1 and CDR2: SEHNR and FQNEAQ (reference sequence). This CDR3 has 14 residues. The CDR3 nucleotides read TGTGCCAGCAGCTTACGGGAGGTCTCCTACGAGCAGTACTTC. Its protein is CASSLREVSYEQYF.

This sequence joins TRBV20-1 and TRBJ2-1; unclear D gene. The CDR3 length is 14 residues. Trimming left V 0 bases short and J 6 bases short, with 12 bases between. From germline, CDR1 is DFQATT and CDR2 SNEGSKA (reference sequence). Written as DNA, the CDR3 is TGCAGTGCTAGAGATCTTCGAGCGAGCAATGAGCAGTTCTTC. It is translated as CSARDLRASNEQFF.

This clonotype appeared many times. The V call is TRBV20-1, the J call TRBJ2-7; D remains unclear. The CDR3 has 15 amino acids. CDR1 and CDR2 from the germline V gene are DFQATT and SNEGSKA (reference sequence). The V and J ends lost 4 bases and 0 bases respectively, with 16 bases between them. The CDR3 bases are TGCAGTGCTACCCCTCAGCGTAGGAGCTCCTACGAGCAGTACTTC. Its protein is CSATPQRRSSYEQYF.

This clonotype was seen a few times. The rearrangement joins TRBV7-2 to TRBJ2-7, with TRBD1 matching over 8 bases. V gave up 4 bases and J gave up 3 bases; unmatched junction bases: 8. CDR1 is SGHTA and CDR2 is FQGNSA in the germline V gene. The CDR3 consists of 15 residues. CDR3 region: CASSSTTGGVYEQYF. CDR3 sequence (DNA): TGTGCCAGCAGCTCTACTACAGGGGGAGTCTACGAGCAGTACTTC. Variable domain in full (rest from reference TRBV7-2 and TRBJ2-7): GAGVSQSPSNKVTEKGKDVELRCDPISGHTALYWYRQSLGQGLEFLIYFQGNSAPDKSGLPSDRFSAERTGGSVSTLTIQRTQQEDSAVYLCASSSTTGGVYEQYFGPGTRLTVT.

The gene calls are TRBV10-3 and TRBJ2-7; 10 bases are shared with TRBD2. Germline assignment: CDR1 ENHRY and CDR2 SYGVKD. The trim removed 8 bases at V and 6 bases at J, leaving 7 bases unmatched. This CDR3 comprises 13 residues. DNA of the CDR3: TGTGCCATCGGTCTAGCGGGAGCGGGCGAGCAGTACTTC. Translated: CAIGLAGAGEQYF.

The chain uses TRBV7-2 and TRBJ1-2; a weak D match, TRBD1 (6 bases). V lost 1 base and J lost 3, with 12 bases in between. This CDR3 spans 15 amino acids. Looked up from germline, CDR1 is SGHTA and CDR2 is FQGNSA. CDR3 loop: CASSLVVGADYGYTF. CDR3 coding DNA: TGTGCCAGCAGCTTAGTGGTGGGGGCGGACTATGGCTACACCTTC.

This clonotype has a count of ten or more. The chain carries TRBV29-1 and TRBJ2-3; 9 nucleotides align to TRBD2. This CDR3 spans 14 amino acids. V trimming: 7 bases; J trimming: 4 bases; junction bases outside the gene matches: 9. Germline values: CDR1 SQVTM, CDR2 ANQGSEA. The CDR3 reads CSAFSGRGADTQYF. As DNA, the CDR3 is TGCAGCGCATTTAGCGGGAGAGGTGCAGATACGCAGTATTTT.

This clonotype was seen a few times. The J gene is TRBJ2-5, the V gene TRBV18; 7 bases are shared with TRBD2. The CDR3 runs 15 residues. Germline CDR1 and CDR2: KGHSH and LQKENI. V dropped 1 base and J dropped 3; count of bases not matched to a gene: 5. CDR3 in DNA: TGTGCCAGCTCACCACAAATGAGCGGGGAAGAGACCCAGTACTTC. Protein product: CASSPQMSGEETQYF.

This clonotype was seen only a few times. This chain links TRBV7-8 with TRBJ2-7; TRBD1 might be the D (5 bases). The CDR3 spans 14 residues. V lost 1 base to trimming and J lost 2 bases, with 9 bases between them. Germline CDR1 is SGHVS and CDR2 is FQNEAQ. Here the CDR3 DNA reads TGTGCCAGCAGCTTAGGACAGAAAACCTACGAGCAGTACTTC. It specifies CASSLGQKTYEQYF.